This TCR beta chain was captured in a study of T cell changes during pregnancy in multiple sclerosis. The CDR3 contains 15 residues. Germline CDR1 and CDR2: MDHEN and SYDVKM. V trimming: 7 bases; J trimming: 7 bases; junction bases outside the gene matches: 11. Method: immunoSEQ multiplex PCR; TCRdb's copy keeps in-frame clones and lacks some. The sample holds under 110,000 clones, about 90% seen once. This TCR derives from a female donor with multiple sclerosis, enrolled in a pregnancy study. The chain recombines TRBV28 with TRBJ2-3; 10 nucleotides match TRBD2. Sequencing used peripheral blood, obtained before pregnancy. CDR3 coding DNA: TGTGCCAGCATGCTAGCGGGAGCCGTCCAGAATACGCAGTATTTT. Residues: CASMLAGAVQNTQYF.